This TCR beta chain originates from a study of cytomegalovirus exposure and HLA in healthy donors. 13 Jbeta primers and 60 Vbeta primers were used for the PCR. Profiled with immunoSEQ multiplex PCR; TCRdb holds only in-frame clones, not every one. This table has roughly 150,000 clones, about 79% appearing once. As regards this clone: The antigen is undetermined.

The germline CDR1 and CDR2 sequences are SGHVS and FNYEAQ. With V trimmed by 2 bases and J by 8 bases, 2 bases remained unmatched. This CDR3 region has 14 residues. The study, taken as a whole, reports: Immune exposure information comprised only CMV serostatus. Sequencing likely caused a cluster of highly shared sequence variants.

The chain uses TRBV7-6 and TRBJ2-1; TRBD1 matches 11 bases. This receptor was obtained from a male donor in good health and CMV-seronegative. The sequencing input was PBMCs. The CDR3 bases are TGTGCCAGCAGCTTAAGGACAGGGGGCTATGAGCAGTTCTTC. Protein sequence: CASSLRTGGYEQFF.